This entry describes one TCR beta chain. Antigen specificity is unknown. Unique molecular identifier tags were affixed to discrete cDNA molecules. MiXCR, applied by TCRdb to the 5' RACE reads, yields one record per CDR3 protein. Of roughly 43,000 distinct CDR3 sequences listed, 20% to 25% are singletons. The sample comes from a study of early T cells in non-severe SARS-CoV-2 infection. Overall study context: RNA in bulk from unsorted whole blood was sequenced, and chains were unpaired. Study-level findings and limits: Reliance on VDJdb matching favored anti-spike CD8 responses; private and CD4 specificities were missed.

The sequences come from whole blood, collected at baseline. The TCR originated in an adult who was a healthcare worker with PCR-confirmed SARS-CoV-2 infection or an uninfected control (not recorded which).

CDR3 sequence: CASSDPSGGPYNEQFF. The CDR3 nucleotides are TGTGCCAGCAGTGACCCTAGCGGGGGCCCGTACAATGAGCAGTTCTTC. The gene calls are TRBV2 and TRBJ2-1, with 10 bases matching TRBD2. Germline loops: CDR1 SNHLY, CDR2 FYNNEI. The V segment lost 3 bases and the J segment 4 bases; nucleotides outside the gene matches: 6. The CDR3 sequence is 16 residues long.